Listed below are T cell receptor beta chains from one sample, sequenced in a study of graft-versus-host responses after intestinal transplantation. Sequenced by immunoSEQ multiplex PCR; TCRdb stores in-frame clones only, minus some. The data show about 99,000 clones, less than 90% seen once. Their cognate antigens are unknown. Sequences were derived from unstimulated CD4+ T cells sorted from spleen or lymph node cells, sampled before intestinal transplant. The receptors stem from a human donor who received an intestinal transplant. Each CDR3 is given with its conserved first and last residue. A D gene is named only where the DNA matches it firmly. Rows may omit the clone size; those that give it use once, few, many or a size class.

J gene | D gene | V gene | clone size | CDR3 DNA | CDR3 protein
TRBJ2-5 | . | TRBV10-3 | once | TGTGCCATCAGTGAGTCGAGGGGAGGAGAGACCCAGTACTTC | CAISESRGGETQYF
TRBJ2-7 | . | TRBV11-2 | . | TGTGCCAGCACCCAAGGGACGGAGACCTACGAGCAGTACTTC | CASTQGTETYEQYF
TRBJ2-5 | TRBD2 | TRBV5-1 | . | TGCGCCAGCAGCTTGGGGGGACTAGCGGGGGCCCAAGAGACCCAGTACTTC | CASSLGGLAGAQETQYF
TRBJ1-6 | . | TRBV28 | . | TGTGCCAGCAGTTTACAGAATTCACCCCTCCACTTT | CASSLQNSPLHF
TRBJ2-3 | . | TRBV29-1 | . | TGCAGCGCCCTCACTAGACCAACTAGCACAGATACGCAGTATTTT | CSALTRPTSTDTQYF
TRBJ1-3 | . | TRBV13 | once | TGTGCCAGCAGCGACCGACAGATCTCTGGAAACACCATATATTTT | CASSDRQISGNTIYF
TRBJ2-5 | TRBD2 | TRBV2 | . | TGTGCCACCCAGTGGGGGGGGCAAGAGACCCAGTACTTC | CATQWGGQETQYF
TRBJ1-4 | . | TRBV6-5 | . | TGTGCCAGCAGTTTACTCGGATCCGAGTTGAATGAAAAACTGTTTTTT | CASSLLGSELNEKLFF
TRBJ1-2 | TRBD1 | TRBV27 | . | TGTGCCAGCAGTCCATGGGACAGGGGGATAAACTATGGCTACACCTTC | CASSPWDRGINYGYTF
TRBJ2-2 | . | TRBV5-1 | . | TGCGCCAGCAGCTCCGAACAGCTAGCGAACACCGGGGAGCTGTTTTTT | CASSSEQLANTGELFF
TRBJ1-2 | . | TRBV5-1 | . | TGCGCCAGCACCCCAGGGTTAAGCTATGGCTACACCTTC | CASTPGLSYGYTF
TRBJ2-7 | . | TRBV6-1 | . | TGTGCCAGCAGTGAAGGGCCTAGCTACGAGCAGTACTTC | CASSEGPSYEQYF
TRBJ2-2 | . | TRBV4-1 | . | TGCGCCAGCAGCCAGGCCGGGACTTTGAACACCGGGGAGCTGTTTTTT | CASSQAGTLNTGELFF
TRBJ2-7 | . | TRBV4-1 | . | TGCGCCAGCAGCCAAGTGGCGGTCAACGAGCAGTACTTC | CASSQVAVNEQYF
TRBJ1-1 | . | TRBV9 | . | TGTGCCAGCAGCGCTAGGACAGCCTTGAACACTGAAGCTTTCTTT | CASSARTALNTEAFF
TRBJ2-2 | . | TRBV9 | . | TGTGCCAGCAGCGTAGGAGTAGGAGGGAACACCGGGGAGCTGTTTTTT | CASSVGVGGNTGELFF
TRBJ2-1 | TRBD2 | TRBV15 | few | TGTGCCACCAGCAGAGCCCCCTCTAGCGGGAGCTCCTACAATGAGCAGTTCTTC | CATSRAPSSGSSYNEQFF
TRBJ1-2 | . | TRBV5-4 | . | TGTGCCAGCAGCTTGGAGGTGCGCTATGGCTACACCTTC | CASSLEVRYGYTF
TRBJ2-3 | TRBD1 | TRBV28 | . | TGTGCCAGCAGTTTCCGGACAGGGAGGACAGATACGCAGTATTTT | CASSFRTGRTDTQYF
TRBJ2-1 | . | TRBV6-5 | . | TGTGCCAGCAGTTACCGGGGGCGGAATGAGCAGTTCTTC | CASSYRGRNEQFF
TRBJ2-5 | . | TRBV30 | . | TGTGCCTGGAGACACCAAGAGACCCAGTACTTC | CAWRHQETQYF
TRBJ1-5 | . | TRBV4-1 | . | TGCGCCAGCAGCCAAGATCCTGGGGGGGGTCAGCCCCAGCATTTT | CASSQDPGGGQPQHF
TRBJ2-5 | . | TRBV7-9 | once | TGTGCCAGCAGCTTAACCCGACTAGTTCTCGAGACCCAGTACTTC | CASSLTRLVLETQYF
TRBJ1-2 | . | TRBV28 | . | TGTGCCAGCAGTTCCCTAGGGAAATACCATGGCTACACCTTC | CASSSLGKYHGYTF
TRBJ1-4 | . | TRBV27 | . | TGTGCCAGCAGGCCGACTCCCACAGGGTCTAATGAAAAACTGTTTTTT | CASRPTPTGSNEKLFF
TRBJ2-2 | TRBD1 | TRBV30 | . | TGTGCCTGGAGGGTCTGGACAGGGGGCAGGGGCGGGGAGCTGTTTTTT | CAWRVWTGGRGGELFF
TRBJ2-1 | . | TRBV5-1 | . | TGCGCCAGCAGCTTGCGGGCAGGGGTCAATGAGCAGTTCTTC | CASSLRAGVNEQFF
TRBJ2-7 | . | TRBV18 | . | TGTGCCAGCTCACCAGGGCCGTCGGGGGGCCGAAATTTC | CASSPGPSGGRNF
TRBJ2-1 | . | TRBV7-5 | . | TGTGTCAGAAGCCGAAAGGGGGCGGACATAGATGGGTCCTACAATGAGCAGTTCTTC | CVRSRKGADIDGSYNEQFF
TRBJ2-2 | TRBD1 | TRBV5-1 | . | TGCGCCAGCAGCTTGCGGGGACAGGTTGCCGGGGAGCTGTTTTTT | CASSLRGQVAGELFF
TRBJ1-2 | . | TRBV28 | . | TGTGCCAGCAGTCCCTGGGGGACGGGCTACACCTTC | CASSPWGTGYTF
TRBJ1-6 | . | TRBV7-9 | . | TGTGCCAGCAGCTGGGGCGTTTATAATTCACCCCTCCACTTT | CASSWGVYNSPLHF
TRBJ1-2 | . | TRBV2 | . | TGTGCCAGCATCAGGGAAGGGTATGGCTACACCTTC | CASIREGYGYTF
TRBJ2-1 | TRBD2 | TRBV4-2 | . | TGTGCCAGCAGCCAAAATTTAGGACTAGCGGGCTACAATGAGCAGTTCTTC | CASSQNLGLAGYNEQFF
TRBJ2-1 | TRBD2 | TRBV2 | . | TGTGCCAGCAGTGGCCCCGGGGCGGGAGTAAGAGGGGCCTACAATGAGCAGTTCTTC | CASSGPGAGVRGAYNEQFF
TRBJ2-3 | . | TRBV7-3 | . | TGTGCCAGCAGCCCGGGCGAAGATACGCAGTATTTT | CASSPGEDTQYF
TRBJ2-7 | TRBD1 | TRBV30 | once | TGTGCCTGGAAAGACAGGGGAAACTCCTACGAGCAGTACTTC | CAWKDRGNSYEQYF
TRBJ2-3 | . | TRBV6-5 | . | TGTGCCAGCAGTTACGACCGCACAGATACGCAGTATTTT | CASSYDRTDTQYF
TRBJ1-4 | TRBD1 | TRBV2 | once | TGTGCCAGCAGATATTCAGGGGGGCACACTAATGAAAAACTGTTTTTT | CASRYSGGHTNEKLFF
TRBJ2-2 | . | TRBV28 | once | TGTGCCAGCAGTTTAGGCAACACCGGGGAGCTGTTTTTT | CASSLGNTGELFF
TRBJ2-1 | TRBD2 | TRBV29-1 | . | TGCAGCGTTGGCGGGAGGGTCTACAATGAGCAGTTCTTC | CSVGGRVYNEQFF
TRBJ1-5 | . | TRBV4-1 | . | TGCGCCAGCAGCCAAGGCGGGATGGGCAATCAGCCCCAGCATTTT | CASSQGGMGNQPQHF